These T cell receptor beta chains were read from a single sample in a study of blood T cell repertoires in COVID-19. TCRdb's copy holds only in-frame clones and misses some; the assay was immunoSEQ multiplex PCR. Among 100,000 or so clones listed, over 80% were seen once. Sequencing was done on a sample of peripheral blood. The receptor source for this set is a woman in her 50s in a cohort sampled during active COVID-19. Each CDR3 is given with its conserved first and last residue.

len: 11
v_gene: TRBV20-1
j_gene: TRBJ1-1
CDR3aa: CSGRLNTEAFF

len: 15
v_gene: TRBV7-3
j_gene: TRBJ2-5
CDR3aa: CASSLPAGGTETQYF

len: 13
v_gene: TRBV5-1
j_gene: TRBJ2-1
CDR3aa: CASSPGYFNEQFF

len: 14
v_gene: TRBV28
j_gene: TRBJ2-3
CDR3aa: CASRPGQGADTQYF

len: 14
v_gene: TRBV20-1
j_gene: TRBJ2-6
CDR3aa: CSASISSGANVLTF

len: 14
v_gene: TRBV2
j_gene: TRBJ1-2
CDR3aa: CASSGVGGVYGYTF

len: 16
v_gene: TRBV5-6
j_gene: TRBJ1-4
CDR3aa: CASSLGGLTTNEKLFF

len: 17
v_gene: TRBV10-3
j_gene: TRBJ2-1
CDR3aa: CAISDPSGSRSYNEQFF

len: 15
v_gene: TRBV18
j_gene: TRBJ1-1
CDR3aa: CASSLRQGANTEAFF

len: 15
v_gene: TRBV7-9
j_gene: TRBJ1-1
CDR3aa: CASSLEWGVRTEAFF

len: 12
v_gene: TRBV5-1
j_gene: TRBJ2-7
CDR3aa: CASSLSSGEQYF

len: 16
v_gene: TRBV28
j_gene: TRBJ2-2
CDR3aa: CASIYSGRGNTGELFF

len: 15
v_gene: TRBV10-1
j_gene: TRBJ2-4
CDR3aa: CASTLKDRKSNIQYF

len: 16
v_gene: TRBV10-3
j_gene: TRBJ1-6
CDR3aa: CAISDRPGTENSPLHF

len: 14
v_gene: TRBV11-3
j_gene: TRBJ2-2
CDR3aa: CASRSEGSTGELFF